The 7 T cell receptor beta chains below all came from one sample that was sequenced in a study of T-cell reconstitution after alpha-beta-depleted transplantation in children. The TCRbeta library was prepared with unique molecular identifiers. A single record per CDR3 protein comes from TCRdb applying MiXCR to the PCR reads. The data contain hundreds of thousands of distinct CDR3 sequences, roughly a tenth of them singletons. Sequenced here: PBMCs from the stem cell graft donor, sampled from the stem cell graft. These receptors were obtained from a human donor who donated a stem cell graft to a child with acute lymphoblastic leukemia.

This clonotype appeared a few times. The V and J genes are TRBV6-5 and TRBJ2-7; D possibly uses TRBD1 or TRBD2 (5 bases each). Between the trimmed V and J ends, which lost 0 bases and 2 bases, there was a span of 11 bases. The CDR3 sequence is 15 residues long. Germline V lookup: CDR1 MNHEY, CDR2 SVGAGI. CDR3 amino acids: CASSYSGDLTYEQYF. DNA for the CDR3: TGTGCCAGCAGTTACTCAGGGGACCTAACCTACGAGCAGTACTTC.

At least ten counts were recorded for this clonotype. The chain recombines TRBV3-1 with TRBJ1-6; 8 nucleotides align to TRBD1. The length of the CDR3 is 15 residues. Germline CDR1 and CDR2: LGHDT and YNNKEL (reference sequence). Germline trimming cut 0 bases from V and 10 bases from J; bases unmatched to any gene: 5. In DNA form, the CDR3 reads TGTGCCAGCAGCCAAGACACAGGGGGGCACTCACCCCTCCACTTT. Its protein is CASSQDTGGHSPLHF.

This clonotype was seen a few times. This chain joins TRBV10-3 and TRBJ1-1, with TRBD1 matching 10 bases. The CDR3 totals 14 residues. CDR1 and CDR2 (germline): ENHRY, SYGVKD. J was trimmed by 4 bases and V by 7 bases; bases with no gene match: 6. CDR3 coding DNA: TGTGCCATCACCCCGGGACAGGGGAGCACTGAAGCTTTCTTT. Translated, it gives CAITPGQGSTEAFF.

V gene TRBV20-1 combines with J gene TRBJ2-7; 8 nucleotides align to TRBD1. With V trimmed by 5 bases and J by 0 bases, 9 bases remained unmatched. Germline V CDR1 and CDR2: DFQATT, SNEGSKA (reference sequence). The CDR3 consists of 15 residues. The CDR3 reads CSAARDRSSSYEQYF. CDR3 nucleotide sequence: TGCAGTGCTGCCCGGGACAGGAGTAGCTCCTACGAGCAGTACTTC.

The gene calls are TRBV6-1 and TRBJ2-6; D is possibly TRBD1 (7 bases). V lost 2 bases and J lost 0, with 8 bases in between. The CDR3 sequence is 16 residues long. CDR1 and CDR2 from the germline V gene are MNHNS and SASEGT. DNA of the CDR3: TGTGCCAGCAGTGAACAGGGGGGCTCTGGGGCCAACGTCCTGACTTTC. It yields the protein CASSEQGGSGANVLTF.

This clonotype was counted only a few times. The V and J genes are TRBV20-1 and TRBJ2-1; D is undetermined. Germline CDR1 and CDR2: DFQATT and SNEGSKA (reference sequence). V was shortened by 3 bases and J by 6 bases, with 15 bases between the two germline ends. This CDR3 comprises 14 residues. The CDR3 nucleotides are TGCAGTGCTAGCCGGACCCCCGGCAGCAATGAGCAGTTCTTC. Translated: CSASRTPGSNEQFF.

The table lists this clonotype with a few counts. This chain connects TRBV19 to TRBJ2-1, with TRBD2 identical over 7 bases. Germline trimming cut 9 bases from V and 0 bases from J; bases unmatched to any gene: 5. Germline loops: CDR1 LNHDA, CDR2 SQIVND (reference sequence). The CDR3 contains 14 residues. CDR3 region: CASRAGSSYNEQFF. CDR3 bases: TGTGCCAGCCGAGCGGGGAGCTCCTACAATGAGCAGTTCTTC.